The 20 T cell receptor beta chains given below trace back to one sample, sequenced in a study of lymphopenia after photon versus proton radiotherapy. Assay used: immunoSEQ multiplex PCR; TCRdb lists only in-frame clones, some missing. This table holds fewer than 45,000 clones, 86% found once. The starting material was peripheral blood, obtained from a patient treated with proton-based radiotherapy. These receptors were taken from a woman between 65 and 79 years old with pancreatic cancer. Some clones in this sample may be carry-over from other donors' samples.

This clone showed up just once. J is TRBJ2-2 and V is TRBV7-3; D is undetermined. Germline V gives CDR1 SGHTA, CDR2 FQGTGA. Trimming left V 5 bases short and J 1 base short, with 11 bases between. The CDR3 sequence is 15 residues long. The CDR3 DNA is TGTGCCAGCAGCCCAACACGGGTGAACACCGGGGAGCTGTTTTTT. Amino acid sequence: CASSPTRVNTGELFF.

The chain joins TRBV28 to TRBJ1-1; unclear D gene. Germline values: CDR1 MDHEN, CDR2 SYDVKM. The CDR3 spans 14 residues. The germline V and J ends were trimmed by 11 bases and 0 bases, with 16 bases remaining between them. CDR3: CAGPPDPMNTEAFF. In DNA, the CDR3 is TGTGCCGGCCCCCCAGACCCGATGAACACTGAAGCTTTCTTT.

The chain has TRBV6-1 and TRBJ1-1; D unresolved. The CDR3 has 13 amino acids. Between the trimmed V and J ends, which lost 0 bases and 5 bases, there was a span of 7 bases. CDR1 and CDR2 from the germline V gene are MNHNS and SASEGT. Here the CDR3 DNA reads TGTGCCAGCAGTGAAGCGGTTGGGACTGAAGCTTTCTTT. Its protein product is CASSEAVGTEAFF.

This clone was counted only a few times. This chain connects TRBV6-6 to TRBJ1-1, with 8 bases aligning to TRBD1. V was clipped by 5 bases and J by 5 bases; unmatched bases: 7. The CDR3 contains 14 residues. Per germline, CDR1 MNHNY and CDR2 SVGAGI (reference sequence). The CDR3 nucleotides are TGTGCCAGCAGTCTCACAGGGGGTCGGACTGAAGCTTTCTTT. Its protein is CASSLTGGRTEAFF.

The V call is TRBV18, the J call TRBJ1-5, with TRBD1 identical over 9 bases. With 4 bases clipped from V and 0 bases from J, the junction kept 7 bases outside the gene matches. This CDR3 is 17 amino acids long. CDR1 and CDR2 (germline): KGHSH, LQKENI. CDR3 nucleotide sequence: TGTGCCAGCTCACTTAAGGGGACAGGGAATAGCAATCAGCCCCAGCATTTT. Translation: CASSLKGTGNSNQPQHF. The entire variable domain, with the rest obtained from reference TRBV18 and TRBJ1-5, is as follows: NAGVMQNPRHLVRRRGQEARLRCSPMKGHSHVYWYRQLPEEGLKFMVYLQKENIIDESGMPKERFSAEFPKEGPSILRIQQVVRGDSAAYFCASSLKGTGNSNQPQHFGDGTRLSIL.

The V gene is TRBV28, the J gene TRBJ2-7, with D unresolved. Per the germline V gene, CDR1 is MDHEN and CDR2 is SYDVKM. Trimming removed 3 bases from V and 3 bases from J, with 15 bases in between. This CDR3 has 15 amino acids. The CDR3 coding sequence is TGTGCCAGCAGTTTTTACGCCCTCCCGAACTACGAGCAGTACTTC. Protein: CASSFYALPNYEQYF.

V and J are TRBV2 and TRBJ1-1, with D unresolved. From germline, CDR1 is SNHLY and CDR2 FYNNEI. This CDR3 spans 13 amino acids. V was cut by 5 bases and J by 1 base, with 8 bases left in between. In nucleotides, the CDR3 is TGTGCCAGCAGTTTCGAAAAGAACACTGAAGCTTTCTTT. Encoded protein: CASSFEKNTEAFF.

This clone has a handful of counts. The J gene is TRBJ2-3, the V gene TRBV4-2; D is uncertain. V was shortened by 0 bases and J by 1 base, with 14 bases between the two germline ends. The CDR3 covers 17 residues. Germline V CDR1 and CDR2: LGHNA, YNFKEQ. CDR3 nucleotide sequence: TGTGCCAGCAGCCAAGATAGTGGGCAGTTGGGCACAGATACGCAGTATTTT. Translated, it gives CASSQDSGQLGTDTQYF.

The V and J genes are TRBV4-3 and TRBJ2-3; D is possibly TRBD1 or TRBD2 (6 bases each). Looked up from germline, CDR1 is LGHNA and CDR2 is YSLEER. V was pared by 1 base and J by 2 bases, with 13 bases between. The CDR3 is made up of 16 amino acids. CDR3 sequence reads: CASSQGVGGNTDTQYF. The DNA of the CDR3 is TGCGCCAGCAGCCAAGGAGTGGGGGGCAACACAGATACGCAGTATTTT.

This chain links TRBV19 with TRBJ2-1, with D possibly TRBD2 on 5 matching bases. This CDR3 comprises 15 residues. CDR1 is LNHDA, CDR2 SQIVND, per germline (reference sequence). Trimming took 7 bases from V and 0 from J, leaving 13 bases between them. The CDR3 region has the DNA TGTGCCAGTATAGGCGGGCCGAGCTCCTACAATGAGCAGTTCTTC. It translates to CASIGGPSSYNEQFF.

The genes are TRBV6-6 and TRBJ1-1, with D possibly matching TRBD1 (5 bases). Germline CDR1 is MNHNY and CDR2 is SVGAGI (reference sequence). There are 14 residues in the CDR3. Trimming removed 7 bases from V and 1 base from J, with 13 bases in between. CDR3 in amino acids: CASKRQQTNTEAFF. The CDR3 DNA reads TGTGCCAGCAAGAGACAGCAAACGAACACTGAAGCTTTCTTT.

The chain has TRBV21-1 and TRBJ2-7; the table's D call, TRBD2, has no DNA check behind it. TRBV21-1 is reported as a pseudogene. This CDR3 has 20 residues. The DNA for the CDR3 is TGTGCCAGCAGCAAACCCTCTTGCGGATTAGCGGGAGGTCGATGTTACGAGCAGTACTTC. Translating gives CASSKPSCGLAGGRCYEQYF.

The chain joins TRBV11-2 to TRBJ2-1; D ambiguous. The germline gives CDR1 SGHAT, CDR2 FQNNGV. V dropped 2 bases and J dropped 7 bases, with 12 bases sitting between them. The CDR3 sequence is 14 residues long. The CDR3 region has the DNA TGTGCCAGCAGCTTAAGTCGGCTGCTAAATGAGCAGTTCTTC. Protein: CASSLSRLLNEQFF.

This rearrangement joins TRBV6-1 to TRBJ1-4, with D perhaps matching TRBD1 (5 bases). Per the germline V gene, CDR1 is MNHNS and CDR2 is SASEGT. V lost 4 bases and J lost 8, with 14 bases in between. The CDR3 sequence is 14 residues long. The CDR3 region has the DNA TGTGCCAGCAGTGTAATACAGGAAAGGGAAAAACTGTTTTTT. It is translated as CASSVIQEREKLFF.

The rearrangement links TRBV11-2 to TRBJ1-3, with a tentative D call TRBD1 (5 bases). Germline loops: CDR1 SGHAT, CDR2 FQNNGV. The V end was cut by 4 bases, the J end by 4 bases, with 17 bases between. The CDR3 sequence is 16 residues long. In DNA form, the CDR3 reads TGTGCCAGCAGCTCTAGAGGGGCGGCGACGGGAAACACCATATATTTT. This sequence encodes CASSSRGAATGNTIYF. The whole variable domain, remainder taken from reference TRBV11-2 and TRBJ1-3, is EAGVAQSPRYKIIEKRQSVAFWCNPISGHATLYWYQQILGQGPKLLIQFQNNGVVDDSQLPKDRFSAERLKGVDSTLKIQPAKLEDSAVYLCASSSRGAATGNTIYFGEGSWLTVV.

The CDR3 reads CASSADQANYGYTF. The CDR3 nucleotides are TGTGCCAGCAGCGCTGACCAGGCCAACTATGGCTACACCTTC. This chain links TRBV5-4 with TRBJ1-2, with D uncertain. Germline values: CDR1 SGHNT, CDR2 YYREEE (reference sequence). Deletions cut 4 bases from V and 2 bases from J, with 12 bases between. The CDR3 is made up of 14 amino acids. Full variable domain (remainder filled in from reference TRBV5-4 and TRBJ1-2): ETGVTQSPTHLIKTRGQQVTLRCSSQSGHNTVSWYQQALGQGPQFIFQYYREEENGRGNFPPRFSGLQFPNYSSELNVNALELDDSALYLCASSADQANYGYTFGSGTRLTVV.

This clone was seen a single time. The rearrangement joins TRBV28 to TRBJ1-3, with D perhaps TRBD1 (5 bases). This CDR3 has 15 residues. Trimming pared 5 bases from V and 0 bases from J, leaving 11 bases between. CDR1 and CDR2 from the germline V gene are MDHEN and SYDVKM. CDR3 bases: TGTGCCAGCAGTGCAGGGATTCGCTCTGGAAACACCATATATTTT. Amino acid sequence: CASSAGIRSGNTIYF. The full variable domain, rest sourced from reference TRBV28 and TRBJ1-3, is DVKVTQSSRYLVKRTGEKVFLECVQDMDHENMFWYRQDPGLGLRLIYFSYDVKMKEKGDIPEGYSVSREKKERFSLILESASTNQTSMYLCASSAGIRSGNTIYFGEGSWLTVV.

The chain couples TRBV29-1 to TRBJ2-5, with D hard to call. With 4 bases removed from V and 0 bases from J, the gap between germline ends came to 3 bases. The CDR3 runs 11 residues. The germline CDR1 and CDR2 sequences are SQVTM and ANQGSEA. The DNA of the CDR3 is TGCAGCGTTGCCCACCAAGAGACCCAGTACTTC. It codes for CSVAHQETQYF.

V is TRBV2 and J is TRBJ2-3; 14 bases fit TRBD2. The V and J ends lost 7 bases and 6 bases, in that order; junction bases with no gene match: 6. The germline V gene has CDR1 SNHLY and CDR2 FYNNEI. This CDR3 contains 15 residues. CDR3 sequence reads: CASTRLAGGLDTQYF. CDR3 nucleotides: TGTGCCAGCACCAGACTAGCGGGAGGGTTGGATACGCAGTATTTT. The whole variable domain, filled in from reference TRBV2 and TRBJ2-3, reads EPEVTQTPSHQVTQMGQEVILRCVPISNHLYFYWYRQILGQKVEFLVSFYNNEISEKSEIFDDQFSVERPDGSNFTLKIRSTKLEDSAMYFCASTRLAGGLDTQYFGPGTRLTVL.

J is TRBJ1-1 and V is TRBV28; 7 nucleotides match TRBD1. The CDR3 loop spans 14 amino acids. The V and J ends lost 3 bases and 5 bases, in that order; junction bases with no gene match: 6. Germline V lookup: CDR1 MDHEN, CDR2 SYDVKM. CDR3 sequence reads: CASSLRQGRTEAFF. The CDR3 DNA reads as TGTGCCAGCAGTTTGCGACAGGGCCGAACTGAAGCTTTCTTT.